This record covers a single T cell receptor (beta chain). What it binds is unknown. The sample comes from a study of breast tumors, draining lymph nodes, adjacent tissues. Via MiXCR, TCRdb re-called the multiplex PCR reads, giving one row per CDR3 protein. The data contain a few hundred thousand distinct CDR3 sequences, less than 35% of them singletons. Study outcomes and limitations: Luminal-like breast cancer showed significantly greater tumor-nontumor repertoire similarity than basal-like breast cancer did. Tumor repertoires ranked between lymph nodes and nontumor tissue in diversity, with V and J gene preferences. That most tumor T cells come from lymph nodes remained unproven. Most tumor T cells seemingly derive from lymph node, then expand in tumor.

The lymph nodes were axillary draining lymph nodes from breast cancer patients. The clonotype was recovered from a female donor with breast cancer. Some clones in this sample may be carry-over from other donors' samples. Sequencing was done on a sample of axillary lymph node tissue.

The DNA for the CDR3 is TGTGCCAGCAGCGCCGGACCCGGGACTAGCGAGGGAGACACAGATTACGAGCAGTACTTC. Protein: CASSAGPGTSEGDTDYEQYF. The chain couples TRBV11-3 to TRBJ2-7; 10 positions agree with TRBD2. This CDR3 region has 20 residues. CDR1 and CDR2 (germline): SGHNT, YENEEA. V lost 5 bases, J lost 4 bases, and 23 bases stayed unmatched.